The 27 T cell receptor beta chains presented below share a single source sample, sequenced in a study of blood T cell repertoires in COVID-19. Sequencing was performed with immunoSEQ multiplex PCR; in TCRdb, only in-frame clones are kept and a portion is missing. The repertoire consists of just over 80,000 clones, with around 89% occurring once and the leading ten covering around 1%. Sequenced input: PBMCs or T cells enriched from blood (not recorded which). The receptors shown here come from a woman aged 45-59 years with acute COVID-19.

The rearrangement links TRBV21-1 to TRBJ1-5. TRBV21-1 is a known pseudogene. The CDR3 length is 19 residues. Here the CDR3 reads CASSKRVNKGLYSNQPQHF. The DNA of the CDR3 is TGTGCCAGCAGCAAAAGGGTTAATAAGGGACTCTATAGCAATCAGCCCCAGCATTTT.

The V gene is TRBV3-1 (or the pseudogene TRBV3-2), the J gene TRBJ1-4; 7 nucleotides line up with TRBD1. Trimming at V came to 0 bases and at J to 1 base, leaving 14 bases not matched to a gene. Per germline, CDR1 LGHDT and CDR2 YNNKEL (reference sequence). This CDR3 contains 20 residues. The CDR3 spells CASSQEWSQGNSITNEKLFF. CDR3 nucleotide sequence: TGTGCCAGCAGCCAAGAGTGGTCACAGGGGAATTCGATAACTAATGAAAAACTGTTTTTT.

The rearrangement links TRBV2 to TRBJ2-7; 9 nucleotides line up with TRBD1. The length of the CDR3 is 16 residues. J gave up 0 bases and V 4 bases, and 7 bases lay outside the gene matches. Germline V gives CDR1 SNHLY, CDR2 FYNNEI. CDR3 sequence (DNA): TGTGCCAGCAGTGGACGACAGGGGGAATTCTCCTACGAGCAGTACTTC. Amino acid sequence: CASSGRQGEFSYEQYF.

The chain is built from TRBV29-1 and TRBJ2-7; 9 bases fit TRBD2. The CDR3 is 14 amino acids. CDR1 and CDR2 from the germline V gene are SQVTM and ANQGSEA. V lost 4 bases to trimming and J lost 4 bases; unmatched junction nucleotides: 8. The CDR3 nucleotides are TGCAGCGTTGGGATAGGTAGCGGGGGTTACGAGCAGTACTTC. It encodes CSVGIGSGGYEQYF.

The chain carries TRBV5-1 and TRBJ2-1; TRBD2 matches 12 bases. Germline CDR1 and CDR2: SGHRS and YFSETQ. The CDR3 consists of 19 residues. V was clipped by 5 bases and J by 4 bases; unmatched bases: 16. CDR3 region: CASSWLLAGGLGLYNEQFF. The CDR3 DNA reads TGCGCCAGCAGTTGGCTTCTAGCGGGAGGGCTAGGGTTATACAATGAGCAGTTCTTC.

This clone was observed a few times. This rearrangement joins TRBV6-5 to TRBJ1-2; D possibly corresponds to TRBD1 (6 bases). In germline, CDR1 is MNHEY, CDR2 SVGAGI. The CDR3 is 13 residues long. V was clipped by 8 bases and J by 10 bases, with 20 bases between them. This chain's CDR3 is CASATGYLEYYTF. As DNA, the CDR3 is TGTGCCAGCGCTACAGGGTACTTGGAGTACTACACCTTC.

The V gene is TRBV19, the J gene TRBJ1-5; 10 bases line up with TRBD1. CDR3 length: 15 residues. Germline CDR1 and CDR2: LNHDA and SQIVND (reference sequence). Trimming cost V 11 bases and J 3 bases; bases outside gene matches: 10. Written as DNA, the CDR3 is TGTGCCGGAGGGGACAGGGGTAATAACAATCAGCCCCAGCATTTT. Protein: CAGGDRGNNNQPQHF.

This chain uses TRBV11-3 with TRBJ2-5; perhaps TRBD2 as D (6 bases). CDR3 length: 14 residues. Germline CDR1 reads SGHNT; CDR2 reads YENEEA. V was clipped by 1 base and J by 3 bases, with 9 bases between them. The CDR3: CASSLGGTEETQYF. CDR3 DNA sequence: TGTGCCAGCAGCTTAGGGGGGACTGAAGAGACCCAGTACTTC.

The chain couples TRBV4-3 to TRBJ1-5; no clear D gene. Trimming removed 0 bases from V and 0 bases from J, with 9 bases in between. Germline loops: CDR1 LGHNA, CDR2 YSLEER. The CDR3 totals 16 residues. This CDR3 reads CASSQDHINSNQPQHF. The CDR3 DNA follows: TGCGCCAGCAGCCAAGACCACATCAATAGCAATCAGCCCCAGCATTTT.

The chain recombines TRBV4-2 with TRBJ2-4; TRBD1 aligns across 10 bases. The germline V gene has CDR1 LGHNA and CDR2 YNFKEQ. The CDR3 is 18 amino acids. V was pared by 4 bases and J by 3 bases, with 12 bases of the junction left unmatched. The CDR3 DNA sequence: TGTGCCAGCAGCCTGGACTGGACAGGGGGTCGAAGCAAAAACATTCAGTACTTC. It codes for CASSLDWTGGRSKNIQYF.

This clone occurred a few times. Other nucleotide sequences in the sample specify the same CDR3. V and J are TRBV29-1 and TRBJ1-5; 8 bases are shared with TRBD1. Unmatched junction bases numbered 5, after V lost 6 bases and J lost 4 bases. The CDR3 covers 13 residues. Germline-derived CDR1 and CDR2 are SQVTM and ANQGSEA. This CDR3 is CSVVDRGNQPQHF. The CDR3 coding sequence is TGCAGCGTCGTTGACAGGGGAAATCAGCCCCAGCATTTT. Full variable domain (remainder filled in from reference TRBV29-1 and TRBJ1-5): SAVISQKPSRDICQRGTSLTIQCQVDSQVTMMFWYRQQPGQSLTLIATANQGSEATYESGFVIDKFPISRPNLTFSTLTVSNMSPEDSSIYLCSVVDRGNQPQHFGDGTRLSIL.

The chain is built from TRBV7-7 and TRBJ2-1, with D possibly matching TRBD2 (5 bases). CDR3 size: 16 residues. V was cut by 3 bases and J by 0 bases, with 12 bases left in between. Germline CDR1 and CDR2: SSHAT and FNYEAQ (reference sequence). The CDR3 DNA follows: TGTGCCAGCAGCTTTGGACTTGCGGGCTCCTACAATGAGCAGTTCTTC. Translating gives CASSFGLAGSYNEQFF.

This clone was recorded once. This chain uses TRBV3-1 (or the pseudogene TRBV3-2) with TRBJ2-7; TRBD2 matches 8 bases. Germline V gene sequence: CDR1 LGHDT, CDR2 YNNKEL (reference sequence). The CDR3 contains 15 residues. Trimming cost V 1 base and J 2 bases; bases outside gene matches: 4. The CDR3, as DNA: TGTGCCAGCAGCCAAGCACTAGCGGCCGCCTACGAGCAGTACTTC. Its protein product is CASSQALAAAYEQYF.

The V and J genes are TRBV5-4 and TRBJ2-7; D might be TRBD2 (5 bases). CDR1 and CDR2 (germline): SGHNT, YYREEE (reference sequence). Trimming shortened V by 4 bases and J by 4 bases, and 9 bases separated the two germline ends. The CDR3 covers 12 residues. DNA for the CDR3: TGTGCCAGCAGCGCCCCGGGGTACGAGCAGTACTTC. It yields the protein CASSAPGYEQYF. Full variable domain (outside the CDR3, taken from reference TRBV5-4 and TRBJ2-7): ETGVTQSPTHLIKTRGQQVTLRCSSQSGHNTVSWYQQALGQGPQFIFQYYREEENGRGNFPPRFSGLQFPNYSSELNVNALELDDSALYLCASSAPGYEQYFGPGTRLTVT.

This chain connects TRBV6-5 to TRBJ1-1; unclear D gene. This CDR3 spans 15 amino acids. Germline values: CDR1 MNHEY, CDR2 SVGAGI. V gave up 3 bases and J gave up 5 bases, with 16 bases separating them. The chain's CDR3 is CASSYRRGLETEAFF. The CDR3 DNA sequence: TGTGCCAGCAGTTATCGTCGAGGTCTGGAGACTGAAGCTTTCTTT.

The rearrangement joins TRBV9 to TRBJ2-3; D unclear. V was cut by 5 bases and J by 0 bases, with 13 bases left in between. Germline loops: CDR1 SGDLS, CDR2 YYNGEE. The CDR3 covers 15 residues. The CDR3 nucleotides read TGTGCCAGCAGTGGAGACGGATCTAGCACAGATACGCAGTATTTT. It codes for CASSGDGSSTDTQYF.

The rearrangement links TRBV6-2 or TRBV6-3 to TRBJ2-7; D is possibly TRBD1 (5 bases). Germline CDR1 MNHEY, CDR2 SVGEGT. V lost 4 bases to trimming and J lost 2 bases, with 9 bases between them. The CDR3 covers 13 residues. The CDR3 reads CASSFRAAYEQYF. The CDR3 coding sequence is TGTGCCAGCAGTTTCAGGGCCGCCTACGAGCAGTACTTC.

The chain links TRBV19 to TRBJ2-1, with TRBD1 identical over 7 bases. The CDR3 sequence is 13 residues long. Germline CDR1 LNHDA, CDR2 SQIVND (reference sequence). V lost 4 bases, J lost 6 bases, and 3 bases stayed unmatched. The CDR3 region is CASSTNRGNEQFF. CDR3 DNA: TGTGCCAGTAGTACCAACAGGGGCAATGAGCAGTTCTTC.

The V gene is TRBV5-4, the J gene TRBJ2-7, with 8 bases lining up with TRBD2. V lost 0 bases, J lost 1 base, and 0 bases stayed unmatched. The CDR3 runs 14 residues. Germline V CDR1 and CDR2: SGHNT, YYREEE (reference sequence). The CDR3 bases are TGTGCCAGCAGCTTGGTAGCGGGGTCCTACGAGCAGTACTTC. Encoded protein: CASSLVAGSYEQYF.

This clone was seen once. The same CDR3 can be traced to other DNA sequences in this sample. This chain links TRBV7-9 with TRBJ1-1; D unresolved. V was shortened by 3 bases and J by 8 bases, with 7 bases between the two germline ends. Germline CDR1 and CDR2: SEHNR and FQNEAQ (reference sequence). The CDR3 has 11 amino acids. CDR3 DNA sequence: TGTGCCAGCAGCTTTGAGGTGGAAGCTTTCTTT. Protein product: CASSFEVEAFF.

This clone came up once. The chain carries TRBV28 and TRBJ2-7; no firm D call. CDR1 is MDHEN and CDR2 is SYDVKM in the germline V gene. The CDR3 length is 14 residues. Trimming removed 7 bases from V and 7 bases from J, with 20 bases in between. This CDR3 reads CASTIKSRLLEQYF. The CDR3 coding sequence is TGTGCCAGCACCATAAAGTCACGCCTACTGGAGCAGTACTTC.

This clone appeared a few times. CDR3 nucleotide sequence: TGCGCCAGCAGCCAAGATGGGGGGGCAGGTGAGCAGTACTTC. It specifies CASSQDGGAGEQYF. The rearrangement links TRBV4-3 to TRBJ2-7; perhaps TRBD2 as D (7 bases). The germline CDR1 and CDR2 sequences are LGHNA and YSLEER. The CDR3 runs to 14 residues. V shed 0 bases and J shed 7 bases, with 13 bases lying between them.

The V call is TRBV9, the J call TRBJ1-1; 12 bases are shared with TRBD1. The V segment lost 0 bases and the J segment 6 bases; nucleotides outside the gene matches: 3. This CDR3 spans 15 amino acids. Germline V gene lookup returns CDR1 SGDLS and CDR2 YYNGEE. The chain's CDR3 is CASSVGGQGAAEAFF. The DNA of the CDR3 is TGTGCCAGCAGCGTAGGGGGACAGGGGGCCGCTGAAGCTTTCTTT.

The V and J genes are TRBV5-8 and TRBJ2-5; 11 bases line up with TRBD1. CDR3 length equals 17 residues. V dropped 3 bases and J dropped 4; count of bases not matched to a gene: 11. The germline gives CDR1 SGHTS, CDR2 YDEGEE. This CDR3 is CASSWGEGQGARETQYF. As DNA, the CDR3 is TGTGCCAGCAGCTGGGGGGAAGGACAGGGGGCGCGAGAGACCCAGTACTTC.

The J gene is TRBJ2-2, the V gene TRBV5-4, with D perhaps matching TRBD1 (5 bases). The CDR3 runs to 15 residues. The germline V and J ends were trimmed by 0 bases and 4 bases, with 10 bases remaining between them. CDR1 SGHNT and CDR2 YYREEE come from the germline V gene (reference sequence). The CDR3 here is CASSLEGWSTGELFF. CDR3 bases: TGTGCCAGCAGCTTGGAGGGGTGGAGCACCGGGGAGCTGTTTTTT.

CDR3 region: CASSESPQTQHF. DNA for the CDR3: TGTGCCAGCAGTGAATCCCCCCAGACCCAGCATTTT. The genes are TRBV2 and TRBJ1-5, with D unresolved. The V gene lost 2 bases and the J gene lost 11 bases, with 10 bases spanning the gap. The CDR3 covers 12 residues. Germline CDR1 SNHLY, CDR2 FYNNEI.

The chain links TRBV7-2 to TRBJ2-5; tentatively, D is TRBD2 (5 bases). The length of the CDR3 is 15 residues. With 3 bases removed from V and 4 bases from J, the gap between germline ends came to 15 bases. CDR1 is SGHTA and CDR2 is FQGNSA in the germline V gene. In nucleotides, the CDR3 is TGTGCCAGCAGCTTTGCTGGGATTAGCGTAGAGACCCAGTACTTC. It codes for CASSFAGISVETQYF.